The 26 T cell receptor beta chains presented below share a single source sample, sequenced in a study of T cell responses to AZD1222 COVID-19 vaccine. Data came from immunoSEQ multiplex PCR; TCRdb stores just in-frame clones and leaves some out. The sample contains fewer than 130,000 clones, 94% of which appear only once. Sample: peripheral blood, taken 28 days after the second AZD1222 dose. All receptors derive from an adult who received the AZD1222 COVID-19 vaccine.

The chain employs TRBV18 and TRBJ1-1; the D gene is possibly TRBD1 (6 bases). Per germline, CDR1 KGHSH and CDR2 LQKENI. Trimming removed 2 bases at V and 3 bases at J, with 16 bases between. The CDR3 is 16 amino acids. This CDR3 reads CASSPRWGAGDTEAFF. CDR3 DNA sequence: TGTGCCAGCTCACCAAGGTGGGGGGCGGGAGACACTGAAGCTTTCTTT.

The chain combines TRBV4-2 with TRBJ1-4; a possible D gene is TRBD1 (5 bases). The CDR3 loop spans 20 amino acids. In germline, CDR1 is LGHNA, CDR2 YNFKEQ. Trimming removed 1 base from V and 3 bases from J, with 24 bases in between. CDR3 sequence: CASSQARTRGLLAANEKLFF. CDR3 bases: TGTGCCAGCAGCCAAGCCCGCACGAGGGGCCTCCTTGCAGCTAATGAAAAACTGTTTTTT.

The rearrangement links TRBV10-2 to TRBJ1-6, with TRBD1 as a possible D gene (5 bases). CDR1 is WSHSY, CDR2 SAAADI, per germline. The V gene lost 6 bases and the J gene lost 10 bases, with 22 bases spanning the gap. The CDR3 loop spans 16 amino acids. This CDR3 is CASSRETGTLNSPLHF. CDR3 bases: TGCGCCAGCAGCCGTGAAACCGGGACCTTAAACTCACCCCTCCACTTT.

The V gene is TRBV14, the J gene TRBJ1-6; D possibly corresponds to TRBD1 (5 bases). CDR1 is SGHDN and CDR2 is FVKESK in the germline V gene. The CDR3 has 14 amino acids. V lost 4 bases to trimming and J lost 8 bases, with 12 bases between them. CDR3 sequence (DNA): TGTGCCAGCAGCCCGGACTTGGGGGATTCACCCCTCCACTTT. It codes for CASSPDLGDSPLHF.

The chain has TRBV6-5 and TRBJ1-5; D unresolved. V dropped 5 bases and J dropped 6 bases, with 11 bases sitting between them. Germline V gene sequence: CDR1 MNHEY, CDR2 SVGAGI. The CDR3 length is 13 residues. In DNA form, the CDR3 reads TGTGCCAGCAGTCCAGCATTAATTCAGCCCCAGCATTTT. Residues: CASSPALIQPQHF.

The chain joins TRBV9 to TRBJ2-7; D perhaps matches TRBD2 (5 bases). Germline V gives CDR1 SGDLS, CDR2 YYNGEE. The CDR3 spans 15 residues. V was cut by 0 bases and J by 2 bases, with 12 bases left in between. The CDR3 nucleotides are TGTGCCAGCAGCGTAGTCCCGGGAAATACCTACGAGCAGTACTTC. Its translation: CASSVVPGNTYEQYF.

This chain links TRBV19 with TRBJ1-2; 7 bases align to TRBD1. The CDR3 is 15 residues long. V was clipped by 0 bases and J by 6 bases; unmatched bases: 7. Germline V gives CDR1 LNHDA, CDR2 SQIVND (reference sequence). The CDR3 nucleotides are TGTGCCAGTAGTATAGATCGGGACAGCCCCCATGGCTACACCTTC. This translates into CASSIDRDSPHGYTF.

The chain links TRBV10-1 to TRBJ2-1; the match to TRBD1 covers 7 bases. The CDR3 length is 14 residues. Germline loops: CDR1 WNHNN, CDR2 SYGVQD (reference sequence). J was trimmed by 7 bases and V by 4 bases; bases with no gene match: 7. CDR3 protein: CASSVQTGLNEQFF. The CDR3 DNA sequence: TGCGCCAGCAGTGTCCAGACAGGGCTGAATGAGCAGTTCTTC.

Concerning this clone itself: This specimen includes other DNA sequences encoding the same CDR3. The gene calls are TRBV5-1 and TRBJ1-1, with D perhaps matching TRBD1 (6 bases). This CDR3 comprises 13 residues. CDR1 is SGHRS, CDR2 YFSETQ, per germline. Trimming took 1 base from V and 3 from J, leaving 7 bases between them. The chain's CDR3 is CASSLKGDTEAFF. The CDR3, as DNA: TGCGCCAGCAGCTTGAAGGGGGACACTGAAGCTTTCTTT. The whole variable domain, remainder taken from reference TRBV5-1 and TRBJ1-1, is KAGVTQTPRYLIKTRGQQVTLSCSPISGHRSVSWYQQTPGQGLQFLFEYFSETQRNKGNFPGRFSGRQFSNSRSEMNVSTLELGDSALYLCASSLKGDTEAFFGQGTRLTVV.

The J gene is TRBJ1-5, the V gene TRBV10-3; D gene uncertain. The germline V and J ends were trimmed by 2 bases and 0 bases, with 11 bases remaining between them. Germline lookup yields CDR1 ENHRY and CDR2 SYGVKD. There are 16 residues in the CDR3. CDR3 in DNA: TGTGCCATCAGTGAGGGAGTTTTTTCTAGCAATCAGCCCCAGCATTTT. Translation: CAISEGVFSSNQPQHF.

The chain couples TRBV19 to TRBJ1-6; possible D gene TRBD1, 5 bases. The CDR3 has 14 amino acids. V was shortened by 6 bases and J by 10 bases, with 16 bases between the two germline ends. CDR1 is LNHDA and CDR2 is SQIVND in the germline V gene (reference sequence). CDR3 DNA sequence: TGTGCCAGTAGGACCGGGACGGGAGGATCACCCCTCCACTTT. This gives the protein CASRTGTGGSPLHF.

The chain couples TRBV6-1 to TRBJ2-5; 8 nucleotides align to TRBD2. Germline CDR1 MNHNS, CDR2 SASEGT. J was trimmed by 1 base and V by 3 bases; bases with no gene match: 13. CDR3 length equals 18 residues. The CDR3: CASSEGFLGAGAQETQYF. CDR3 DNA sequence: TGTGCCAGCAGTGAGGGTTTTTTGGGAGCGGGGGCCCAAGAGACCCAGTACTTC.

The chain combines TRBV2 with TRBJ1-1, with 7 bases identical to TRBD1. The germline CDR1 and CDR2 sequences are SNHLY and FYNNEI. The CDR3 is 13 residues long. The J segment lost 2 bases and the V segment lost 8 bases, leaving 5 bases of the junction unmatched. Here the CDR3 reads CASGNRGNTEAFF. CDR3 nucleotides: TGTGCCAGCGGTAACAGGGGAAACACTGAAGCTTTCTTT.

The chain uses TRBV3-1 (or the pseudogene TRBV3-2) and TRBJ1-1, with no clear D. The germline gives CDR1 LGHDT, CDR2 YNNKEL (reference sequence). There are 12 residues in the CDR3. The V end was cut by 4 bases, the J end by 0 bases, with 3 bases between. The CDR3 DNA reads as TGTGCCAGCAGCCTAGTGAACACTGAAGCTTTCTTT. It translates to CASSLVNTEAFF.

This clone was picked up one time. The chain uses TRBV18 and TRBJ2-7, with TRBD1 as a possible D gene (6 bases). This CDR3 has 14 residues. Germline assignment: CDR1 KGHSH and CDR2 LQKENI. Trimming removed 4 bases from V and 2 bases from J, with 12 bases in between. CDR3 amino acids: CASSLQGLPYEQYF. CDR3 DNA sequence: TGTGCCAGCTCACTACAGGGTCTACCCTACGAGCAGTACTTC.

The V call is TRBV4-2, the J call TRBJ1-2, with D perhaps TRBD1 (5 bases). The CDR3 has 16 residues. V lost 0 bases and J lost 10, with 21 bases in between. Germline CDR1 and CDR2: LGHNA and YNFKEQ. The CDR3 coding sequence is TGTGCCAGCAGCCAAGAGGTAGGGGAAATAGCCCATGACTACACCTTC. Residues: CASSQEVGEIAHDYTF.

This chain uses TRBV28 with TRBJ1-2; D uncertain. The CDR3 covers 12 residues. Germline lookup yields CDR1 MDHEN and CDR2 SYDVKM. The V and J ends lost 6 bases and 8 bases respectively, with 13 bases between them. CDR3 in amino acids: CASSFSAQGYTF. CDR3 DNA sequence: TGTGCCAGCAGCTTCTCTGCTCAAGGCTACACCTTC.

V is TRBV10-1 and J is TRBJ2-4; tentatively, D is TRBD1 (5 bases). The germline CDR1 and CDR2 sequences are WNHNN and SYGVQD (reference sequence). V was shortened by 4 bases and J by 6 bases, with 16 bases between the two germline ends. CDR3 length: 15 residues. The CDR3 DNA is TGCGCCAGCAGTGCACCGGGCCCTGGGGCAAACATTCAGTACTTC. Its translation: CASSAPGPGANIQYF.

This chain's CDR3 is CASSPGTGTLFNQPQHF. Here the CDR3 DNA reads TGTGCCAGCTCACCCGGGACAGGGACTTTATTCAATCAGCCCCAGCATTTT. The chain recombines TRBV18 with TRBJ1-5, with TRBD1 matching over 9 bases. Trimming removed 3 bases from V and 3 bases from J; junction bases left unmatched: 9. Germline-derived CDR1 and CDR2 are KGHSH and LQKENI. The CDR3 totals 17 residues. The variable domain in full, completed from reference TRBV18 and TRBJ1-5, reads NAGVMQNPRHLVRRRGQEARLRCSPMKGHSHVYWYRQLPEEGLKFMVYLQKENIIDESGMPKERFSAEFPKEGPSILRIQQVVRGDSAAYFCASSPGTGTLFNQPQHFGDGTRLSIL.

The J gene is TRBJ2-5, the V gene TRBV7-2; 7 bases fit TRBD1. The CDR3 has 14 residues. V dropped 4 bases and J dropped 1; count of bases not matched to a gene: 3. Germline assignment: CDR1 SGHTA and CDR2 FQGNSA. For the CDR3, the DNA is TGTGCCAGCAGCTCGGGACAGATCCAAGAGACCCAGTACTTC. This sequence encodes CASSSGQIQETQYF.

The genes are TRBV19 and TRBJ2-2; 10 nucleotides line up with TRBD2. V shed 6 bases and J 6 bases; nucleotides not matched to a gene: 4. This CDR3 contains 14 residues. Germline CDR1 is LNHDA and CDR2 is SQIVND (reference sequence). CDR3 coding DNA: TGTGCCAGTAGGCTAGCGGGAGAACCCGGGGAGCTGTTTTTT. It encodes CASRLAGEPGELFF.

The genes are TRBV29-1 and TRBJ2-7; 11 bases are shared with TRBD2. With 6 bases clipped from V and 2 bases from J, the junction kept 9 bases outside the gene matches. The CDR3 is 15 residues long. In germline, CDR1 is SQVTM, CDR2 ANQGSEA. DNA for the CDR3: TGCAGCGTCGCGGGACTAGCGGCTGCGCCCTACGAGCAGTACTTC. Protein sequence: CSVAGLAAAPYEQYF.

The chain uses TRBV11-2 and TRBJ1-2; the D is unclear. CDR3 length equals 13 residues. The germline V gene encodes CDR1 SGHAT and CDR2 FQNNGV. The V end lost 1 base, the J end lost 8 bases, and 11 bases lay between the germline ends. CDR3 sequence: CASSLAAESGYTF. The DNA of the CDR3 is TGTGCCAGCAGCTTAGCGGCAGAAAGCGGCTACACCTTC.

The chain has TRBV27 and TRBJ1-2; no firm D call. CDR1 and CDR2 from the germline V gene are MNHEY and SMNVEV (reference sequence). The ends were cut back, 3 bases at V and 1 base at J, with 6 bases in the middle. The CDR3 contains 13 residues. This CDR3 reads CASSLSVNYGYTF. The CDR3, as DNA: TGTGCCAGCAGTTTGAGTGTTAACTATGGCTACACCTTC.

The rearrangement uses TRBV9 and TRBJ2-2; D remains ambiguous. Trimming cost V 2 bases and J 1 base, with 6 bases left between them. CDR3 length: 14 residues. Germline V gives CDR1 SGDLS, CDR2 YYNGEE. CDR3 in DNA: TGTGCCAGCAGCGTGCTAGAGAACACCGGGGAGCTGTTTTTT. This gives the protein CASSVLENTGELFF.

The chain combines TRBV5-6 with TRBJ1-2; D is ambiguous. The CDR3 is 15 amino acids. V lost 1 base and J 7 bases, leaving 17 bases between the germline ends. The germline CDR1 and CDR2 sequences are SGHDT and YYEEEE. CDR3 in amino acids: CASSLRPEVVRGYTF. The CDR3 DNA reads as TGTGCCAGCAGCTTGAGGCCGGAAGTAGTCCGTGGCTACACCTTC.